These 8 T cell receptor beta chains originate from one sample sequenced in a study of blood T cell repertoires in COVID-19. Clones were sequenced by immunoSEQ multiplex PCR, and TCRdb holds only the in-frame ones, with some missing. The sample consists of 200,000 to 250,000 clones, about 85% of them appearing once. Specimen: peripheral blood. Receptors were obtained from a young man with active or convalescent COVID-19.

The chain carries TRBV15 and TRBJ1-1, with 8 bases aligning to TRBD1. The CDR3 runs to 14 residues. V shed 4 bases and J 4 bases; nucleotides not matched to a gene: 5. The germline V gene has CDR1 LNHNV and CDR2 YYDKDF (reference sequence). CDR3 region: CATSIQGAGTEAFF. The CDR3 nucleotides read TGTGCCACCAGCATCCAGGGGGCGGGCACTGAAGCTTTCTTT.

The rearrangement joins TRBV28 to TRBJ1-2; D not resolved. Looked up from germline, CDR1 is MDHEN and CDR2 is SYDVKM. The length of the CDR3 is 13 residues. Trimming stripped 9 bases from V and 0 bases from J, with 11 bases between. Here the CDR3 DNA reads TGTGCCAGTCGTGGCATTCCTAACTATGGCTACACCTTC. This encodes CASRGIPNYGYTF.

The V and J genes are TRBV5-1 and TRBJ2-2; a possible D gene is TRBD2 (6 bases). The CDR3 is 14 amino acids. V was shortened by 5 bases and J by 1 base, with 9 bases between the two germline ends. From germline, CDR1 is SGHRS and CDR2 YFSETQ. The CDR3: CASRAGQNTGELFF. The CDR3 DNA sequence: TGCGCCAGCAGGGCGGGGCAGAACACCGGGGAGCTGTTTTTT.

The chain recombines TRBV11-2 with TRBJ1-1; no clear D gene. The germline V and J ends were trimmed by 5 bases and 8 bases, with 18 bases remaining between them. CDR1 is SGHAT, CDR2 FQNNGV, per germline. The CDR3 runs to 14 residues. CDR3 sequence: CASSPWASPGEAFF. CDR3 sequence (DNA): TGTGCCAGCAGCCCCTGGGCGAGTCCTGGGGAAGCTTTCTTT.

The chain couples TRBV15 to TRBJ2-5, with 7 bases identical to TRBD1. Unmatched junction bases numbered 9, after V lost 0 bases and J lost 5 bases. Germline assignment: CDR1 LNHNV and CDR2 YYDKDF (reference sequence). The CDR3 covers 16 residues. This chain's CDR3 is CATSRDIGTEAETQYF. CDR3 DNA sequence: TGTGCCACCAGCAGAGATATCGGGACAGAAGCGGAGACCCAGTACTTC.

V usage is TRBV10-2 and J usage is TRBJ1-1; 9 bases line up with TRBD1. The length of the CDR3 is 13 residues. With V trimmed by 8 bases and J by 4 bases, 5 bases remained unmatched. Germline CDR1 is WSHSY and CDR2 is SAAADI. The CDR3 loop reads CASHLTGGTEAFF. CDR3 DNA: TGCGCCAGCCACCTGACAGGGGGCACTGAAGCTTTCTTT.

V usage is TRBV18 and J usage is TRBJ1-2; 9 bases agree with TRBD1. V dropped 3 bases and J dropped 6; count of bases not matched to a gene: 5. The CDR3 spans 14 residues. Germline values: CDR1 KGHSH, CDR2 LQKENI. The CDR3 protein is CASSPGQGTNGYTF. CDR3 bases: TGTGCCAGCTCACCTGGACAGGGGACAAATGGCTACACCTTC.

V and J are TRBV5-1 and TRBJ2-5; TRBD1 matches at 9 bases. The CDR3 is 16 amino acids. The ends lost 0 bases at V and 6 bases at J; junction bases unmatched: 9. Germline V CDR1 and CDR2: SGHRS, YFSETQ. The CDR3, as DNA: TGCGCCAGCAGCTTGGCCCCCACAGGGGGCGCACAGACCCAGTACTTC. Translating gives CASSLAPTGGAQTQYF. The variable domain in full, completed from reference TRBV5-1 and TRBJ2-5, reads KAGVTQTPRYLIKTRGQQVTLSCSPISGHRSVSWYQQTPGQGLQFLFEYFSETQRNKGNFPGRFSGRQFSNSRSEMNVSTLELGDSALYLCASSLAPTGGAQTQYFGPGTRLLVL.